These T cell receptor beta chains were read from a single sample in a study of cytomegalovirus exposure and HLA in healthy donors. Produced via immunoSEQ multiplex PCR; TCRdb's table is partial and in-frame only. The table shows 65,000 to 75,000 clones, with approximately 64% occurring only once. The specimen was PBMCs. All receptors come from a man aged 35-49 years in good health and CMV-seropositive. Both conserved end residues are part of each CDR3. D genes are given only for firm matches. Expanded clones are given a class, and other clones once, few, many or no size at all.

j_call d_call v_call clone_size cdr3_aa cdr3_nt
TRBJ2-1 TRBD2 TRBV5-8 once CASSPTPGRGGHNEQFF TGTGCCAGCAGCCCCACGCCAGGGCGGGGGGGTCACAATGAGCAGTTCTTC
TRBJ1-6 . TRBV2 few CASSGSSYNSPLHF TGTGCCAGCAGCGGGAGTTCCTATAATTCACCCCTCCACTTT
TRBJ2-1 . TRBV19 . CASRPGGAINEQFF TGTGCCAGTAGACCAGGAGGGGCTATCAATGAGCAGTTCTTC
TRBJ2-1 TRBD2 TRBV7-8 . CASSPEGRGASYNEQFF TGTGCCAGCAGCCCTGAGGGGCGGGGGGCATCCTACAATGAGCAGTTCTTC
TRBJ2-7 TRBD1 TRBV9 . CASSVRTGGYEQYF TGTGCCAGCAGCGTCCGAACAGGGGGGTACGAGCAGTACTTC
TRBJ1-6 . TRBV2 . CASSRTYNSPLHF TGTGCCAGCAGCCGGACTTATAATTCACCCCTCCACTTT
TRBJ2-2 TRBD2 TRBV9 . CASSVSGGAATGELFF TGTGCCAGCAGCGTGAGCGGGGGGGCTGCCACCGGGGAGCTGTTTTTT
TRBJ2-7 TRBD1 TRBV15 . CATSKEGAFSYEQYF TGTGCCACCAGCAAAGAGGGGGCCTTCTCCTACGAGCAGTACTTC
TRBJ2-5 . TRBV9 . CASSVGQQETQYF TGTGCCAGCAGCGTTGGTCAGCAAGAGACCCAGTACTTC
TRBJ1-1 . TRBV6-4 . CASSEDMNTEAFF TGTGCCAGCAGTGAGGACATGAACACTGAAGCTTTCTTT
TRBJ1-5 TRBD1 TRBV4-3 few CASSQDRGQPQHF TGCGCCAGCAGCCAGGACAGGGGCCAGCCCCAGCATTTT
TRBJ2-7 TRBD2 TRBV16 few CASSRTLAGEVYEQYF TGTGCCAGCAGCCGAACGCTAGCGGGGGAGGTCTACGAGCAGTACTTC
TRBJ1-6 . TRBV18 few CASSPENNSPLHF TGTGCCAGCTCACCAGAGAACAATTCACCCCTCCACTTT
TRBJ2-5 TRBD2 TRBV6-5 . CASRGLAGLETQYF TGTGCCAGCAGAGGTCTAGCGGGATTGGAGACCCAGTACTTC
TRBJ1-1 TRBD1 TRBV10-3 . CAISADPPGQGGFF TGTGCCATCAGTGCGGACCCCCCGGGACAGGGAGGTTTCTTT
TRBJ2-6 . TRBV7-9 few CASSLVGHGANVLTF TGTGCCAGCAGCTTAGTTGGGCATGGGGCCAACGTCCTGACTTTC
TRBJ2-3 . TRBV14 . CASSLQGGPDTQYF TGTGCCAGCAGCCTACAGGGGGGGCCAGATACGCAGTATTTT
TRBJ1-5 . TRBV6-5 . CASRGAGGNQPQHF TGTGCCAGCAGGGGGGCAGGAGGCAATCAGCCCCAGCATTTT
TRBJ2-7 . TRBV7-2 . CASSPKAGTYEQYF TGTGCCAGCAGCCCAAAGGCAGGAACCTACGAGCAGTACTTC
TRBJ2-7 TRBD1 TRBV2 . CASSERQGVYEQYF TGTGCCAGCAGTGAACGTCAGGGGGTATACGAGCAGTACTTC
TRBJ1-2 TRBD1 TRBV14 . CASSHRGTGTSYGYTF TGTGCCAGCAGCCATCGGGGGACAGGGACGTCCTATGGCTACACCTTC
TRBJ2-5 . TRBV7-9 . CASSPGQETQYF TGTGCCAGCAGCCCTGGACAGGAGACCCAGTACTTC
TRBJ2-5 . TRBV19 few CASKRIDQETQYF TGTGCCAGTAAACGAATAGATCAAGAGACCCAGTACTTC
TRBJ2-7 . TRBV4-1 . CASSQDAGRGGNEQYF TGCGCCAGCAGCCAAGATGCGGGCAGAGGGGGAAACGAGCAGTACTTC
TRBJ1-5 TRBD1 TRBV6-1 once CASMRGRGLQPQHF TGTGCCAGCATGAGGGGGCGCGGACTTCAGCCCCAGCATTTT
TRBJ1-1 TRBD1 TRBV27 . CASRPGTGGLAEAFF TGTGCCAGCAGGCCCGGGACAGGGGGCCTGGCTGAAGCTTTCTTT
TRBJ2-1 TRBD2 TRBV19 . CASTITSGGAREQFF TGTGCCAGTACTATTACTAGCGGGGGGGCCCGTGAGCAGTTCTTC
TRBJ1-6 . TRBV2 once CATKQDLSNSPLHF TGTGCCACCAAACAGGACCTTAGTAATTCACCCCTCCACTTT
TRBJ2-7 TRBD1 TRBV11-2 . CASSTWTGGIYEQYF TGTGCCAGCAGCACCTGGACAGGGGGTATCTACGAGCAGTACTTC
TRBJ2-1 . TRBV6-5 . CASSPPDRRQFF TGTGCCAGCAGTCCGCCGGACAGACGGCAGTTCTTC
TRBJ1-3 . TRBV7-2 once CASSSVQGTGNTIYF TGTGCCAGCAGCAGTGTACAGGGTACTGGAAACACCATATATTTT
TRBJ1-2 TRBD1 TRBV2 . CASRGQVLGYTF TGTGCCAGCAGGGGACAGGTTCTTGGCTACACCTTC
TRBJ1-2 . TRBV5-8 few CASSLEATYGYTF TGTGCCAGCAGCTTGGAAGCCACCTATGGCTACACCTTC
TRBJ1-3 . TRBV25-1 . CASSVSDTIYF TGTGCCAGCAGTGTATCGGACACCATATATTTT
TRBJ2-1 TRBD2 TRBV2 . CASSEGTGGPNEQFF TGTGCCAGCAGTGAAGGGACGGGGGGGCCTAATGAGCAGTTCTTC
TRBJ1-2 TRBD1 TRBV9 . CASSFQGVGYTF TGTGCCAGCAGCTTTCAGGGGGTTGGCTACACCTTC
TRBJ2-1 TRBD2 TRBV4-3 . CASATGLAGEVEQFF TGCGCCAGCGCTACGGGACTAGCGGGAGAGGTTGAGCAGTTCTTC
TRBJ2-7 . TRBV11-2 few CASSLFTYEQYF TGTGCCAGCAGCTTATTCACCTACGAGCAGTACTTC
TRBJ2-1 . TRBV7-3 . CASSLGSSRNEQFF TGTGCCAGCAGCTTAGGGTCTAGCCGGAATGAGCAGTTCTTC
TRBJ2-3 . TRBV19 . CASSPQQGPTDTQYF TGTGCCAGTAGTCCCCAACAGGGACCCACAGATACGCAGTATTTT
TRBJ2-7 . TRBV28 . CATEESPGSYEQYF TGTGCCACCGAAGAGTCGCCAGGTTCATACGAGCAGTACTTC
TRBJ1-1 . TRBV28 few CATQGQHTEAFF TGTGCCACGCAGGGGCAACACACTGAAGCTTTCTTT
TRBJ2-7 TRBD1 TRBV6-5 many CASRIGTGSYEQYF TGTGCCAGCAGGATCGGGACAGGGTCCTACGAGCAGTACTTC
TRBJ2-3 . TRBV7-7 few CASSLSGLPTDTQYF TGTGCTAGCAGCTTAAGTGGACTGCCCACAGATACGCAGTATTTT
TRBJ2-7 . TRBV7-9 . CSSSLARGGRYEQYF TGTTCCAGCAGCCTTGCAAGGGGTGGTAGGTACGAGCAGTACTTC
TRBJ2-5 TRBD1 TRBV19 . CASSYGQVYNETQYF TGTGCCAGTAGCTATGGACAGGTCTATAATGAGACCCAGTACTTC
TRBJ2-5 TRBD1 TRBV4-1 . CASSIGQGGQETQYF TGCGCCAGCAGCATAGGACAGGGTGGTCAAGAGACCCAGTACTTC
TRBJ1-3 TRBD1 TRBV2 . CASSPGQGSGNTIYF TGTGCCAGCAGTCCGGGACAGGGCTCTGGAAACACCATATATTTT
TRBJ1-2 . TRBV29-1 . CSVEGGENYGYTF TGCAGCGTTGAAGGGGGGGAAAACTATGGCTACACCTTC
TRBJ2-2 . TRBV2 few CASSEANRDTGELFF TGTGCCAGCAGTGAAGCTAACAGGGACACCGGGGAGCTGTTTTTT
TRBJ1-3 . TRBV5-5 . CASSLDSLLGGSGNTIYF TGTGCCAGCAGCTTGGATTCCTTACTGGGGGGCTCTGGAAACACCATATATTTT
TRBJ1-3 . TRBV7-9 few CASSLVMKQGTGNTIYF TGTGCCAGCAGCTTAGTCATGAAACAGGGCACTGGAAACACCATATATTTT
TRBJ1-5 TRBD1 TRBV2 . CASSDRTGGYQPQHF TGTGCCAGCAGTGACAGGACAGGGGGTTATCAGCCCCAGCATTTT
TRBJ1-3 . TRBV19 . CASSFSGFSGNTIYF TGTGCCAGTAGTTTCTCAGGCTTCTCTGGAAACACCATATATTTT
TRBJ1-1 . TRBV9 . CASSPRGLGNTEAFF TGTGCCAGCAGCCCCCGGGGATTGGGGAACACTGAAGCTTTCTTT
TRBJ2-1 . TRBV7-2 . CASSQLGSTEQFF TGTGCCAGCAGCCAGTTGGGGAGCACTGAGCAGTTCTTC
TRBJ2-1 TRBD2 TRBV5-4 . CASSLMGQRDERFF TGTGCCAGCAGCTTGATGGGCCAGCGGGATGAGCGGTTCTTC
TRBJ2-2 TRBD2 TRBV6-1 few CASSDTSVTGELFF TGTGCCAGCAGTGATACTAGCGTCACCGGGGAGCTGTTTTTT
TRBJ2-3 . TRBV2 few CASSQAGATDTQYF TGTGCCAGCAGCCAGGCGGGGGCAACAGATACGCAGTATTTT